Following are 26 T cell receptor beta chains from one sample sequenced in a study of monozygotic twins with inflammatory bowel disease. TCRdb reprocessed the 5' RACE reads; each CDR3 protein has one entry and no DNA is given. Its table records about 160,000 distinct CDR3 sequences. The sequenced sample consisted of blood. Source of these receptors: a human donor with ulcerative colitis or Crohn's disease, or a healthy co-twin of an affected twin (not recorded which).

The chain joins TRBV3-1 to TRBJ2-7; TCRdb returns TRBD2, unconfirmable since there is no DNA. The CDR3 consists of 15 residues. In germline, CDR1 is LGHDT, CDR2 YNNKEL (reference sequence). The CDR3 region is CASSQGRVSSYEQYF.

V gene TRBV20-1 combines with J gene TRBJ2-1. CDR3 length: 12 residues. Germline CDR1 reads DFQATT; CDR2 reads SNEGSKA (reference sequence). CDR3 residues: CSARPRYNEQFF.

This chain joins TRBV20-1 and TRBJ2-7; the D call from TCRdb, TRBD1, cannot be confirmed without DNA. The CDR3 is 13 amino acids. CDR1 is DFQATT and CDR2 is SNEGSKA in the germline V gene (reference sequence). The CDR3 is CSASRDRGEGQYF.

V gene TRBV6-5 combines with J gene TRBJ1-2; without DNA, the TCRdb call of TRBD1 cannot be checked. The germline V gene has CDR1 MNHEY and CDR2 SVGAGI. This CDR3 region has 14 residues. The CDR3 reads CASSYSRGGYGYTF.

The CDR3 reads CASSYGALDGYTF. The chain has TRBV6-2 or TRBV6-3 and TRBJ1-2; checking the TCRdb D call of TRBD1 is not possible without DNA. CDR3 length: 13 amino acids. Germline lookup yields CDR1 MNHEY and CDR2 SVGEGT.

V gene TRBV5-5 combines with J gene TRBJ1-5; with no DNA, the TCRdb D assignment of TRBD1 cannot be verified. CDR3 length: 18 residues. The germline CDR1 and CDR2 sequences are SGHKS and YYEKEE (reference sequence). This CDR3 is CASSLAGEGRNLNQPQHF. Complete variable domain (other parts from reference TRBV5-5 and TRBJ1-5): DAGVTQSPTHLIKTRGQQVTLRCSPISGHKSVSWYQQVLGQGPQFIFQYYEKEERGRGNFPDRFSARQFPNYSSELNVNALLLGDSALYLCASSLAGEGRNLNQPQHFGDGTRLSIL.

This sequence joins TRBV7-3 and TRBJ1-1; there is no DNA to check the TCRdb D call of TRBD1. CDR1 is SGHTA and CDR2 is FQGTGA in the germline V gene. The CDR3 extends over 14 amino acids. The CDR3 here is CASSLYRDSSLLIF.

This chain joins TRBV5-6 and TRBJ1-5. Per the germline V gene, CDR1 is SGHDT and CDR2 is YYEEEE. CDR3 size: 13 residues. This chain's CDR3 is CASSLLGNQPQHF.

The rearrangement joins TRBV6-5 to TRBJ2-3; checking the TCRdb D call of TRBD2 is not possible without DNA. The length of the CDR3 is 11 residues. The germline V gene encodes CDR1 MNHEY and CDR2 SVGAGI. The CDR3 is CATRRGGPQYF.

J is TRBJ2-1 and V is TRBV6-1. CDR3 length equals 16 residues. Germline V gives CDR1 MNHNS, CDR2 SASEGT. CDR3 loop: CASSRAHRSSYNEQFF.

V is TRBV6-1 and J is TRBJ1-1; TCRdb's D call of TRBD1 is untestable without DNA. The length of the CDR3 is 14 residues. Germline V gene lookup returns CDR1 MNHNS and CDR2 SASEGT. The CDR3 is CASSEAQDRGAAFF.

The chain combines TRBV5-1 with TRBJ2-7; the D gene TCRdb calls, TRBD1, cannot be checked with no DNA. Germline CDR1 SGHRS, CDR2 YFSETQ. There are 13 residues in the CDR3. This CDR3 is CASSGGTDSEQYF.

J is TRBJ2-2 and V is TRBV23-1; there is no DNA to check the TCRdb D call of TRBD1. TRBV23-1 is sorted into the ORF group, with uncertain function. This CDR3 has 16 residues. CDR3 in amino acids: CASSLPLRGATGELFF.

The CDR3 loop is CASSLGWSSARETQYF. The rearrangement links TRBV11-2 to TRBJ2-5; TCRdb's assignment of TRBD2 cannot be checked, as there is no DNA. Germline loops: CDR1 SGHAT, CDR2 FQNNGV. This CDR3 region has 16 residues.

V usage is TRBV10-3 and J usage is TRBJ2-7; TCRdb's assignment of TRBD2 cannot be checked, as there is no DNA. Germline V gene data show CDR1 as ENHRY and CDR2 as SYGVKD. This CDR3 spans 14 amino acids. CDR3 residues: CAISDGGGADEQYF.

The J gene is TRBJ2-2, the V gene TRBV2; the D call from TCRdb, TRBD2, cannot be confirmed without DNA. Germline CDR1 SNHLY, CDR2 FYNNEI. This CDR3 spans 15 amino acids. The CDR3 loop is CASSWRGVSTGELFF.

J is TRBJ2-7 and V is TRBV6-7. TRBV6-7 counts as an open reading frame of uncertain function. The CDR3 sequence is 15 residues long. CDR3 protein: CASRQGGRLVYEQYF.

This chain uses TRBV6-6 with TRBJ1-5. Germline loops: CDR1 MNHNY, CDR2 SVGAGI (reference sequence). This CDR3 has 14 residues. The CDR3 loop is CASRGQPSNQPQHF.

CDR3 amino acids: CASRQGNTVAFF. The J gene is TRBJ1-1, the V gene TRBV19. The CDR3 covers 12 residues. CDR1 and CDR2 (germline): LNHDA, SQIVND (reference sequence).

The gene calls are TRBV4-2 and TRBJ1-1. CDR3 length: 16 amino acids. From germline, CDR1 is LGHNA and CDR2 YNFKEQ. The CDR3 is CASSHPSLTRHAEAFF.

The chain carries TRBV5-4 and TRBJ2-7; the TCRdb call, TRBD2, lacks DNA for checking. CDR3 length: 13 residues. Germline assignment: CDR1 SGHNT and CDR2 YYREEE (reference sequence). CDR3 amino acids: CASSADFNYEQYF.

This chain's CDR3 is CASSLFGTGDNSPLHF. V and J are TRBV5-1 and TRBJ1-6; checking the TCRdb D call of TRBD1 is not possible without DNA. The CDR3 spans 16 residues. Germline CDR1 reads SGHRS; CDR2 reads YFSETQ.

The chain's CDR3 is CASSLGIYSNQPQHF. V gene TRBV5-5 combines with J gene TRBJ1-5. CDR1 and CDR2 from the germline V gene are SGHKS and YYEKEE (reference sequence). The CDR3 is 15 residues long.

The rearrangement joins TRBV7-3 to TRBJ2-3; TCRdb outputs TRBD2, but without DNA this stays unchecked. The CDR3 is 15 residues long. The germline gives CDR1 SGHTA, CDR2 FQGTGA. CDR3 protein: CASSDGTTSTDTQYF.

The V gene is TRBV19, the J gene TRBJ2-7; TCRdb reports TRBD2, a call that lacks DNA to check it against. The CDR3 consists of 15 residues. Germline-derived CDR1 and CDR2 are LNHDA and SQIVND (reference sequence). The CDR3 loop is CASSPGLAVTYEQYF. Full variable domain (outside the CDR3, taken from reference TRBV19 and TRBJ2-7): DGGITQSPKYLFRKEGQNVTLSCEQNLNHDAMYWYRQDPGQGLRLIYYSQIVNDFQKGDIAEGYSVSREKKESFPLTVTSAQKNPTAFYLCASSPGLAVTYEQYFGPGTRLTVT.

This chain uses TRBV29-1 with TRBJ1-2; the D call of TRBD1 rests on TCRdb alone, since no DNA is present to check it. This CDR3 has 15 residues. CDR1 and CDR2 from the germline V gene are SQVTM and ANQGSEA. The CDR3 is CSVEGIDRGIYGYTF.